These T cell receptor beta chains were read from a single sample in a study of T cell repertoires in cytomegalovirus infection. TCRdb re-analysed the reads in MiXCR, keeping a single row per CDR3 protein. The sample has a few hundred thousand distinct CDR3 sequences; over 15% are singletons. Input material: CD8+ T cells from PBMCs. All receptors derive from a human donor in good health (CMV status not recorded). Some clones in this sample may be carry-over from other donors' samples. Each CDR3 is given with its conserved first and last residue. A D gene is named only where the DNA matches it firmly. For some rows the clone size is stated as once, few or many, or as a class when expanded; others skip it.

clone size	D gene	J gene	V gene	CDR3 DNA	CDR3 protein
few	TRBD1	TRBJ1-5	TRBV7-3	TGTGCCAGCAGCCCGGGACAGGGGTATAGCAATCAGCCCCAGCATTTT	CASSPGQGYSNQPQHF
few	TRBD2	TRBJ2-1	TRBV6-4	TGTGCCAGCAGCCCAGGGACTAGCGGAAACTCCTACAATGAGCAGTTCTTC	CASSPGTSGNSYNEQFF
-	-	TRBJ1-5	TRBV27	TGTGCCAGCAGAAGCGGGTATCAGCCCCAGCATTTT	CASRSGYQPQHF
-	-	TRBJ1-2	TRBV29-1	TGCAGCGTTGTAGCGGGGGGCGACTATGGCTACACCTTC	CSVVAGGDYGYTF
many	-	TRBJ1-5	TRBV12-3/TRBV12-4	TGTGCCAGCAGCCTTTGGGGGCAGGGTATTGTCAGCAATCAGCCCCAGCATTTT	CASSLWGQGIVSNQPQHF
-	TRBD1	TRBJ1-4	TRBV19	TGTGCCAGTAGCACCTGGGTCGGACAGGGGGGCGAAAAACTGTTTTTT	CASSTWVGQGGEKLFF
many	-	TRBJ2-7	TRBV12-3/TRBV12-4	TGTGCCAGCAGTTTAGGTACCAGGGGTCCCATTGAGGAGCAGTACTTC	CASSLGTRGPIEEQYF
-	TRBD2	TRBJ2-3	TRBV4-3	TGCGCCAGCAGCTCAAGCGGGGGGGCCATAGATACGCAGTATTTT	CASSSSGGAIDTQYF
many	-	TRBJ1-2	TRBV27	TGTGCCAGCAGCTACGACGGGCTTAACTATGGCTACACCTTC	CASSYDGLNYGYTF
-	-	TRBJ2-7	TRBV20-1	TGCAGTGCCGGGACGGACTCTTCCTACGAGCAGTACTTC	CSAGTDSSYEQYF
many	TRBD1	TRBJ2-7	TRBV7-2	TGTGCCAGCAGCTTAATCGGACAGGGGGCCTACGAGCAGTACTTC	CASSLIGQGAYEQYF
-	-	TRBJ1-5	TRBV6-5	TGTGCCAGCAGTTTTTCGTTCGGGAATCAGCCCCAGCATTTT	CASSFSFGNQPQHF
many	TRBD1	TRBJ1-2	TRBV14	TGTGCCAGCAGCCAAGATCAAGGGGACAGGCTTCGGGGCTACACCTTC	CASSQDQGDRLRGYTF
-	-	TRBJ1-1	TRBV4-1	TGTGCCAGCAACAGGGTGGGGAACACTGAAGCTTTCTTT	CASNRVGNTEAFF
few	-	TRBJ2-3	TRBV15	TGTGCCACCAGCCCCCGGGGTGAAAGAGATACGCAGTATTTT	CATSPRGERDTQYF
-	-	TRBJ1-1	TRBV5-4	TGTGCCAGCAGAACACAGAGGGGCACTGAAGCTTTCTTT	CASRTQRGTEAFF
many	-	TRBJ2-2	TRBV12-5	TGTGCTAGTGGTTCCCCCTCAACAGGTTCCACCGGGGAGCTGTTTTTT	CASGSPSTGSTGELFF
-	-	TRBJ1-3	TRBV7-4	TGTGCCAGCAGGTCAGGGTTTTCTGGAAACACCATATATTTT	CASRSGFSGNTIYF
-	-	TRBJ2-2	TRBV7-3	TGTGCCAGCAGCTTAACGCCGGGGCAGGTCAACACCGGGGAGCTGTTTTTT	CASSLTPGQVNTGELFF
-	-	TRBJ2-1	TRBV28	TGTGCCACCCAAGGGGCTGTCGATGAGGAGCAGTTCTTC	CATQGAVDEEQFF
many	-	TRBJ2-1	TRBV29-1	TGCAGCGTTGTCACCACCTACAATGAGCAGTTCTTC	CSVVTTYNEQFF
few	-	TRBJ2-5	TRBV5-1	TGCGCCAGCAGCCACGAAGTAGGAGATGGAGAGACCCAGTACTTC	CASSHEVGDGETQYF
-	TRBD1	TRBJ2-7	TRBV6-2/TRBV6-3	TGTGCCAGCAGGAGGACAGGGGAGGCGTACGAGCAGTACTTC	CASRRTGEAYEQYF
many	-	TRBJ2-1	TRBV20-1	TGCAGTGCTAGCGGCAGCAGCTCCTACAATGAGCAGTTCTTC	CSASGSSSYNEQFF
-	TRBD2	TRBJ2-1	TRBV27	TGTGCCAGCAGTCCTCACCTAGCGGGAGATTACAATGAGCAGTTCTTC	CASSPHLAGDYNEQFF